Below, 25 T cell receptor beta chains from the same sample are listed, as sequenced in a study of blood T cells in healthy people across ages. Using a J-beta primer mix together with a sample-barcoded 5' primer, a second PCR was run for roughly 7 to 11 cycles. TCRdb independently ran MiXCR on the 5' RACE reads; one entry per CDR3 protein. The sample carries over 500,000 distinct CDR3 sequences, about 29% recorded once. The same sample was also studied in work on T cells of mothers and their children.

Sequences were obtained from blood. The receptors here all came from a boy aged 2 to 10 in good health.

This clonotype was counted a few times. The J gene is TRBJ2-5, the V gene TRBV7-9; the D is unclear. V lost 4 bases and J 4 bases, leaving 10 bases between the germline ends. This CDR3 comprises 13 residues. Per the germline V gene, CDR1 is SEHNR and CDR2 is FQNEAQ (reference sequence). CDR3 residues: CASSSWPSETQYF. The CDR3 nucleotides are TGTGCCAGCAGCTCGTGGCCATCAGAGACCCAGTACTTC.

The chain employs TRBV5-1 and TRBJ2-1; 7 bases match TRBD2. The V gene's germline CDR1 is SGHRS and CDR2 YFSETQ. This CDR3 has 15 residues. V lost 5 bases to trimming and J lost 3 bases; unmatched junction nucleotides: 8. The CDR3 nucleotides are TGCGCCAGCAGGTCGCTAGCGGACAACTACAATGAGCAGTTCTTC. Translating gives CASRSLADNYNEQFF.

This clonotype showed up just a few times. CDR3 in DNA: TGTGCCAGCAGCTCAGACAGCCACTATGGCTACACCTTC. This gives the protein CASSSDSHYGYTF. The chain links TRBV7-9 to TRBJ1-2; TRBD1 might be the D (5 bases). The germline V gene encodes CDR1 SEHNR and CDR2 FQNEAQ (reference sequence). V gave up 4 bases and J gave up 3 bases, with 9 bases separating them. The CDR3 is 13 residues long.

V and J are TRBV14 and TRBJ2-1, with unresolved D. With the DNA end fitting TRBJ2-5 better, the J assignment may be wrong. CDR1 and CDR2 (germline): SGHDN, FVKESK. This CDR3 is 14 amino acids long. CDR3 amino acids: CASSQLSVQETQYF. The CDR3 nucleotides read TGTGCCAGCAGCCAGCTCTCCGTCCAAGAGACCCAGTACTTC.

This clonotype was found a few times. This chain connects TRBV18 to TRBJ1-5; TRBD1 is a possible D gene (5 bases). This CDR3 region has 13 residues. V was clipped by 4 bases and J by 6 bases, with 10 bases between them. Looked up from germline, CDR1 is KGHSH and CDR2 is LQKENI. The CDR3 region is CASSLGVAQPQHF. For the CDR3, the DNA is TGTGCCAGCTCACTGGGGGTCGCTCAGCCCCAGCATTTT. Full variable domain (outside the CDR3, taken from reference TRBV18 and TRBJ1-5): NAGVMQNPRHLVRRRGQEARLRCSPMKGHSHVYWYRQLPEEGLKFMVYLQKENIIDESGMPKERFSAEFPKEGPSILRIQQVVRGDSAAYFCASSLGVAQPQHFGDGTRLSIL.

This clonotype turned up a few times. The genes are TRBV4-3 and TRBJ2-6; D is unclear. CDR1 is LGHNA, CDR2 YSLEER, per germline. V was trimmed by 1 base and J by 0 bases, leaving 4 bases between them. The CDR3 is made up of 15 amino acids. The CDR3: CASSQGVSGANVLTF. The DNA of the CDR3 is TGCGCCAGCAGCCAAGGGGTCTCTGGGGCCAACGTCCTGACTTTC.

This chain joins TRBV20-1 and TRBJ1-1, with D possibly matching TRBD1 (5 bases). Deletions cut 0 bases from V and 0 bases from J, with 8 bases between. Per germline, CDR1 DFQATT and CDR2 SNEGSKA (reference sequence). The CDR3 is 14 amino acids. CDR3 loop: CSAREGGVNTEAFF. In nucleotides, the CDR3 is TGCAGTGCTAGAGAGGGGGGTGTGAACACTGAAGCTTTCTTT.

The V gene is TRBV12-3 or TRBV12-4, the J gene TRBJ1-1; the D is unclear. Trimming cost V 7 bases and J 4 bases, with 16 bases left between them. The CDR3 length is 14 residues. In DNA, the CDR3 is TGTGCCAGCACTTTGCAGGCGCTGAGCACTGAAGCTTTCTTT. Its protein product is CASTLQALSTEAFF.

This chain joins TRBV12-5 and TRBJ1-3, with a possible D match to TRBD1 (5 bases). V lost 7 bases and J lost 0, with 10 bases in between. CDR3 length: 14 amino acids. Germline CDR1 and CDR2: LGHNT and FRNRAP. The CDR3 here is CASARGNSGNTIYF. CDR3 nucleotide sequence: TGTGCTAGTGCGAGGGGCAACTCTGGAAACACCATATATTTT.

The V and J genes are TRBV12-3 or TRBV12-4 and TRBJ2-3; no clear D gene. V was trimmed by 5 bases and J by 3 bases, leaving 15 bases between them. This CDR3 comprises 15 residues. The CDR3 region is CASSPWTVGTDTQYF. For the CDR3, the DNA is TGTGCCAGCAGTCCCTGGACGGTGGGAACAGATACGCAGTATTTT.

The chain is built from TRBV5-1 and TRBJ2-5, with D perhaps TRBD2 (6 bases). The CDR3 contains 14 residues. Trimming cost V 5 bases and J 1 base, with 12 bases left between them. CDR1 SGHRS and CDR2 YFSETQ come from the germline V gene. For the CDR3, the DNA is TGCGCCAGCAGGTCGCGGGGAGCCCAAGAGACCCAGTACTTC. It specifies CASRSRGAQETQYF.

A single count supports this clonotype. The rearrangement uses TRBV20-1 and TRBJ2-7; D remains ambiguous. The CDR3 length is 14 residues. Germline CDR1 DFQATT, CDR2 SNEGSKA (reference sequence). The V end lost 4 bases, the J end lost 0 bases, and 13 bases lay between the germline ends. CDR3: CSAMNEPLSYEQYF. The CDR3 DNA reads TGCAGTGCTATGAATGAGCCGCTCTCCTACGAGCAGTACTTC.

This chain joins TRBV20-1 and TRBJ1-1, with TRBD1 identical over 8 bases. The ends lost 3 bases at V and 0 bases at J; junction bases unmatched: 3. The CDR3 runs 14 residues. The germline gives CDR1 DFQATT, CDR2 SNEGSKA (reference sequence). The CDR3 reads CSASRDRMNTEAFF. DNA of the CDR3: TGCAGTGCTAGTAGGGACAGGATGAACACTGAAGCTTTCTTT.

The chain carries TRBV7-2 and TRBJ1-2; 10 nucleotides line up with TRBD1. V trimming: 4 bases; J trimming: 8 bases; junction bases outside the gene matches: 10. Germline CDR1 SGHTA, CDR2 FQGNSA. The CDR3 is 15 residues long. For the CDR3, the DNA is TGTGCCAGCAGCTCACTCCGGGACAGGGGAGGAGGCTACACCTTC. Translated, it gives CASSSLRDRGGGYTF.

The V gene is TRBV4-3, the J gene TRBJ2-2; D call uncertain. There are 13 residues in the CDR3. Germline assignment: CDR1 LGHNA and CDR2 YSLEER. Trimming shortened V by 0 bases and J by 7 bases, and 6 bases separated the two germline ends. DNA of the CDR3: TGCGCCAGCAGCCAAGACAGTTTCGGGGAGCTGTTTTTT. It specifies CASSQDSFGELFF.

This clonotype was seen a handful of times. The gene calls are TRBV12-3 or TRBV12-4 and TRBJ2-3; D is unclear. This CDR3 contains 13 residues. V was cut by 8 bases and J by 1 base, with 10 bases left in between. The CDR3 loop is CASGPVGTDTQYF. As DNA, the CDR3 is TGTGCCAGCGGTCCTGTGGGCACAGATACGCAGTATTTT.

The chain joins TRBV12-3 or TRBV12-4 to TRBJ2-1; TRBD1 aligns across 9 bases. With 8 bases clipped from V and 7 bases from J, the junction kept 18 bases outside the gene matches. The CDR3 extends over 17 amino acids. The chain's CDR3 is CASVLNWDREVTNEQFF. For the CDR3, the DNA is TGTGCCAGCGTGCTTAACTGGGACAGGGAGGTAACGAATGAGCAGTTCTTC.

This clonotype was counted a few times. The chain employs TRBV12-3 or TRBV12-4 and TRBJ1-2; D ambiguous. The CDR3 contains 13 residues. V shed 3 bases and J shed 7 bases, with 12 bases lying between them. CDR3 sequence reads: CASSLGFSSGYTF. The CDR3 DNA reads as TGTGCCAGCAGTTTGGGGTTTTCGAGTGGCTACACCTTC.

This chain links TRBV12-3 or TRBV12-4 with TRBJ2-6; D is unclear. V was trimmed by 7 bases and J by 2 bases, leaving 6 bases between them. The CDR3 contains 13 residues. Here the CDR3 DNA reads TGTGCCAGCAACGTCGCTGGGGCCAACGTCCTGACTTTC. This codes for CASNVAGANVLTF.

This clonotype was observed a few times. The rearrangement joins TRBV5-1 to TRBJ2-5, with a weak D call TRBD2 (6 bases). The J call could be wrong; TRBJ2-7 is a better fit for the DNA end. This CDR3 is 16 amino acids long. CDR1 and CDR2 (germline): SGHRS, YFSETQ. As DNA, the CDR3 is TGCGCCAGCAGCGGCGGGGCAGGCCTAGGAGTGGTCGAGCAGTACTTC. Translating gives CASSGGAGLGVVEQYF.

There are a few counts of this clonotype. The chain joins TRBV25-1 to TRBJ2-4, with D unresolved. Trimming removed 4 bases from V and 9 bases from J, with 10 bases in between. From germline, CDR1 is MGHDK and CDR2 SYGVNS. The length of the CDR3 is 12 residues. The CDR3 spells CASSATSSIQYF. For the CDR3, the DNA is TGTGCCAGCAGTGCTACAAGTTCCATTCAGTACTTC.

The chain carries TRBV12-3 or TRBV12-4 and TRBJ2-7; unclear D gene. This CDR3 is built from 14 residues. Trimming pared 3 bases from V and 2 bases from J, leaving 11 bases between. The DNA of the CDR3 is TGTGCCAGCAGTTTTGAGGTTGCCCCCTACGAGCAGTACTTC. Encoded protein: CASSFEVAPYEQYF.

The chain combines TRBV6-2 or TRBV6-3 with TRBJ2-2, with TRBD2 matching 13 bases. This CDR3 is built from 17 residues. V lost 0 bases, J lost 7 bases, and 5 bases stayed unmatched. The V gene's germline CDR1 is MNHEY and CDR2 SVGEGT. The CDR3 region has the DNA TGTGCCAGCAGTTACTCCCGGACTAGCGGGAGCCGCGGGGAGCTGTTTTTT. Translating gives CASSYSRTSGSRGELFF.

In its sample, this clonotype was seen a few times. Here the CDR3 DNA reads TGTGCCAGCAGCCATATAACCGGGACTAGTCGCTACGAGCAGTACTTC. This gives the protein CASSHITGTSRYEQYF. This chain links TRBV14 with TRBJ2-7, with TRBD2 matching over 8 bases. The ends lost 3 bases at V and 3 bases at J; junction bases unmatched: 10. Germline-derived CDR1 and CDR2 are SGHDN and FVKESK. The CDR3 sequence is 16 residues long.

This chain joins TRBV18 and TRBJ2-5; perhaps TRBD2 as D (6 bases). TRBJ2-7 explains the end of the DNA better; the J call may be wrong. Germline V gene sequence: CDR1 KGHSH, CDR2 LQKENI. The CDR3 is 14 amino acids. CDR3: CASSPEDRGGEQYF. The CDR3, as DNA: TGTGCCAGCTCACCCGAGGATCGGGGAGGCGAGCAGTACTTC.